Reported below is one T cell receptor (beta chain). The entry originates in a study of blood T cells in healthy people across ages. The length of the CDR3 is 16 residues. V trimming: 3 bases; J trimming: 1 base; junction bases outside the gene matches: 6. Germline V lookup: CDR1 KGHDR, CDR2 SFDVKD. Then a second PCR, running about 7 to 11 cycles, was carried out with a sample-barcoded 5' primer and a J-beta primer mix. Via MiXCR, TCRdb re-called the 5' RACE reads, giving one row per CDR3 protein. The repertoire holds 850,000 to 1,000,000 distinct CDR3 sequences, with roughly 51% as singletons. The specimen was blood. The receptor was isolated from a woman aged 55-69 years in good health. This sequence joins TRBV24-1 and TRBJ2-5, with 8 bases lining up with TRBD1. CDR3 DNA: TGTGCCACCAGTGATCCTGGACAGGGTAGCCAAGAGACCCAGTACTTC. This gives the protein CATSDPGQGSQETQYF.